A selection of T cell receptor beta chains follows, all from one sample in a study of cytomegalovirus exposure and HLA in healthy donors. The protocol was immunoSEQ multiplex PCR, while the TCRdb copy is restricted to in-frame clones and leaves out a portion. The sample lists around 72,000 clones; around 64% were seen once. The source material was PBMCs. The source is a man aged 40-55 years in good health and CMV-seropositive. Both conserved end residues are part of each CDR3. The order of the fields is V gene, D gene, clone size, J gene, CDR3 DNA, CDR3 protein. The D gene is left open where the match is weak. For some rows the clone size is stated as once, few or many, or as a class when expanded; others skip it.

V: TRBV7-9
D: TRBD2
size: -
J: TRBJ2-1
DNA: TGTGCCAGCAGTTATAGCGGACTAGCGGGCAATGAGCAGTTCTTC
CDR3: CASSYSGLAGNEQFF

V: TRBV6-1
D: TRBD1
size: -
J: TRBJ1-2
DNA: TGTGCCAGCAGAACCGGGACAGGGAACTATGGCTACACCTTC
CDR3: CASRTGTGNYGYTF

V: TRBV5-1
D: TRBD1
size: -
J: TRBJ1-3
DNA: TGCGCCAGCAGCCGGGACAGGGGGCTTGGAAACACCATATATTTT
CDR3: CASSRDRGLGNTIYF

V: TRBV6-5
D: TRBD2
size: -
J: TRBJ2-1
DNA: TGTGCCAGCAGTACGACTAGCGGGGATTACAATGAGCAGTTCTTC
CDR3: CASSTTSGDYNEQFF

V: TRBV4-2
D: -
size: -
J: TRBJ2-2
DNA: TGTGCCAGCAGCCAAGATTTGGGGGCGGCCGGGGAGCTGTTTTTT
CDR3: CASSQDLGAAGELFF

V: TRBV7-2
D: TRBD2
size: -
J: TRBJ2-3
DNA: TGTGCCAGCAGCTTAGATCCCGGGGGGTTGGATACGCAGTATTTT
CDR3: CASSLDPGGLDTQYF

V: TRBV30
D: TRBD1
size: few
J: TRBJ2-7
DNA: TGTGCCTGGAAAACAGGACAGGGGGCGAGATACGAGCAGTACTTC
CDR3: CAWKTGQGARYEQYF

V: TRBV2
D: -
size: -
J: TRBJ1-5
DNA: TGTGCCAGCAACCAGGGGCCCTATAGCAATCAGCCCCAGCATTTT
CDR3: CASNQGPYSNQPQHF

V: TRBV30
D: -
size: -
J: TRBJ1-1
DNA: TGTGCCTGGACCGGGATGAACACTGAAGCTTTCTTT
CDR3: CAWTGMNTEAFF

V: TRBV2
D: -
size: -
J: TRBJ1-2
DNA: TGTGCCAGTTCGAAGGAGGAAGTCTATGGCTACACCTTC
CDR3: CASSKEEVYGYTF

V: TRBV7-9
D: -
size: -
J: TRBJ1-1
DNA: TGTGCCAGCAGCCCGGGGATAGGGAGAAGCACTGAAGCTTTCTTT
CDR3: CASSPGIGRSTEAFF

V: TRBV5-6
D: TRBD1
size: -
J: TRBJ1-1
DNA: TGTGCCAGCAGCTTCAGGGGGCTGGGGAACACTGAAGCTTTCTTT
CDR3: CASSFRGLGNTEAFF

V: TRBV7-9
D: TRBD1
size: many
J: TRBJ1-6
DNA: TGTGCCAGCAGCTTGCCGGGACAGGGGACGTCACCCCTCCACTTT
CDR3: CASSLPGQGTSPLHF

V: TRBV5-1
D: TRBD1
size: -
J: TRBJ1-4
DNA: TGCGCCAGCAGCTTCAGGGGGAGATCAACTAATGAAAAACTGTTTTTT
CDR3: CASSFRGRSTNEKLFF

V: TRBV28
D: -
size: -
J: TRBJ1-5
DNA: TGTGCCAGCAGTTTAGGGCGTCAGCCCCAGCATTTT
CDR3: CASSLGRQPQHF

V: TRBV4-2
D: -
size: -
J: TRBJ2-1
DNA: TGTGCCAGCAGCTCCCGGGATTACAATGAGCAGTTCTTC
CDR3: CASSSRDYNEQFF

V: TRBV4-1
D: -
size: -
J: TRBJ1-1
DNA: TGCGCCAGCTCTCCGGCGGTGAACACTGAAGCTTTCTTT
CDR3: CASSPAVNTEAFF

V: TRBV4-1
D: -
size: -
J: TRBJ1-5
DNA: TGCGCCAGCAGCCAAGATCAGGCAGGGGCGGGTCAGCCCCAGCATTTT
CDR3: CASSQDQAGAGQPQHF

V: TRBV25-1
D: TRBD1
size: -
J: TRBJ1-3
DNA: TGTGCCAGCAGTGAAGCCGGGACAGGGGTCTCTGGAAACACCATATATTTT
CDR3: CASSEAGTGVSGNTIYF

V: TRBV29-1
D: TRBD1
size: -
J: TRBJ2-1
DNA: TGCAGCGTAGAGTTAGGACAGGTCCTCCGTGAGCAGTTCTTC
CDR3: CSVELGQVLREQFF

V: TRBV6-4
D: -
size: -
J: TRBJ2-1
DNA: TGTGCCAGCAGCGCCCGTCTGGCGGGGTCCTACAATGAGCAGTTCTTC
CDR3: CASSARLAGSYNEQFF

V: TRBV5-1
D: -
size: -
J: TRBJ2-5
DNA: TGCGCCAGCAGTTCCACTAGCTCGGAGACCCAGTACTTC
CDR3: CASSSTSSETQYF

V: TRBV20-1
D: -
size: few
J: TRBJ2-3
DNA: TGCAGTGCTAGCTCAGGCACGCAGTATTTT
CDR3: CSASSGTQYF

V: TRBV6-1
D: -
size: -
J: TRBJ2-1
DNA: TGTGCCAGCAACAGGGTTGGGTATTCACGGAATGAGCAGTTCTTC
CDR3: CASNRVGYSRNEQFF

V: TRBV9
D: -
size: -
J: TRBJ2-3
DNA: TGTGCCAGCAGCGTACAGGGTCCAGATACGCAGTATTTT
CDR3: CASSVQGPDTQYF

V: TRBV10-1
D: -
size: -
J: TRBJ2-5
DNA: TGCGCCAGCAGTGGACACAGGGAGACCCAGTACTTC
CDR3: CASSGHRETQYF

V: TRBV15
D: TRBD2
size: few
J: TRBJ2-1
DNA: TGTGCCACCACCAGTTCTAGCGGGGGGTACAATGAGCAGTTCTTC
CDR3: CATTSSSGGYNEQFF

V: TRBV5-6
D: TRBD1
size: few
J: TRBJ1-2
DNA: TGTGCCAGCAGCTTGGAGGATTTCGCAGGGGGCTCCTATGGCTACACCTTC
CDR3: CASSLEDFAGGSYGYTF